Each of the 16 T cell receptor beta chains below was sequenced from the same sample in a study of T cell repertoires in cytomegalovirus infection. TCRdb reanalysed the reads using MiXCR and keeps one entry per CDR3 protein. This sample has 200,000 to 250,000 distinct CDR3 sequences, with around an eighth found just once. Sequencing input: PBMCs. These receptors all stem from a human donor in good health (CMV status not recorded). Some clones in this sample may be carry-over from other donors' samples.

This clonotype occurred many times. The genes are TRBV12-3 or TRBV12-4 and TRBJ2-5; 15 nucleotides line up with TRBD2. This CDR3 region has 16 residues. J lost 4 bases, V lost 3 bases, and 3 bases had no gene match. The CDR3 nucleotides are TGTGCCAGCAGTTTGGGACTAGCGGGGGGCAGAGAGACCCAGTACTTC. The encoded protein is CASSLGLAGGRETQYF.

The chain combines TRBV7-3 with TRBJ2-1; D is perhaps TRBD2 (6 bases). This CDR3 spans 15 amino acids. V lost 4 bases and J 5 bases, leaving 15 bases between the germline ends. Germline loops: CDR1 SGHTA, CDR2 FQGTGA. CDR3 DNA sequence: TGTGCCAGCAGCTCCAACCGGGACTTTAACAATGAGCAGTTCTTC. Translating it yields CASSSNRDFNNEQFF.

This clonotype was recorded many times. The chain carries TRBV5-1 and TRBJ1-1, with D maybe TRBD1 (6 bases). The CDR3 has 15 amino acids. Trimming pared 0 bases from V and 1 base from J, leaving 10 bases between. Germline CDR1 reads SGHRS; CDR2 reads YFSETQ. CDR3 in amino acids: CASSLGGPRNTEAFF. CDR3 DNA sequence: TGCGCCAGCAGCTTGGGGGGGCCTAGGAACACTGAAGCTTTCTTT.

This clonotype was counted ten times or more. The chain employs TRBV28 and TRBJ2-5; TRBD1 matches 7 bases. Germline CDR1 reads MDHEN; CDR2 reads SYDVKM. V lost 7 bases and J lost 4; bases outside the gene matches: 18. The CDR3 runs 17 residues. Here the CDR3 reads CASTPPTGSPVGETQYF. CDR3 coding DNA: TGTGCCAGCACCCCTCCGACAGGGTCCCCCGTCGGAGAGACCCAGTACTTC.

The chain has TRBV29-1 and TRBJ1-3; TRBD1 matches at 9 bases. The V and J ends lost 6 bases and 5 bases, in that order; junction bases with no gene match: 5. This CDR3 is 13 amino acids long. The germline gives CDR1 SQVTM, CDR2 ANQGSEA. The CDR3 DNA reads as TGCAGCGTAACACAGGGGGCAAGAAACACCATATATTTT. It specifies CSVTQGARNTIYF. Full variable domain (rest looked up from reference TRBV29-1 and TRBJ1-3): SAVISQKPSRDICQRGTSLTIQCQVDSQVTMMFWYRQQPGQSLTLIATANQGSEATYESGFVIDKFPISRPNLTFSTLTVSNMSPEDSSIYLCSVTQGARNTIYFGEGSWLTVV.

The table lists this clonotype with many counts. This chain connects TRBV6-1 to TRBJ1-1, with D possibly being TRBD1 (5 bases). The CDR3 consists of 14 residues. V was cut by 5 bases and J by 3 bases, with 13 bases left in between. Germline CDR1 MNHNS, CDR2 SASEGT. CDR3 bases: TGTGCCAGCAGTTTCCAGGGTAGAGACACTGAAGCTTTCTTT. Its translation is CASSFQGRDTEAFF.

This clonotype was seen only a few times. The chain recombines TRBV6-2 or TRBV6-3 with TRBJ2-5, with D perhaps given as TRBD1 or TRBD2 (6 bases each). The CDR3 sequence is 14 residues long. The V end lost 1 base, the J end lost 5 bases, and 11 bases lay between the germline ends. The germline V gene has CDR1 MNHEY and CDR2 SVGEGT. The DNA of the CDR3 is TGTGCCAGCAGTTACTGGGGGGCCAAGGAGACCCAGTACTTC. Translated, it gives CASSYWGAKETQYF.

This clonotype has only a few counts. This sequence joins TRBV14 and TRBJ1-1; D perhaps matches TRBD1 (5 bases). The CDR3 is 16 amino acids. The germline V and J ends were trimmed by 1 base and 6 bases, with 18 bases remaining between them. Germline V gene lookup returns CDR1 SGHDN and CDR2 FVKESK. The CDR3 bases are TGTGCCAGCAGCCAAGTAGTAGGCTACCGGGGGGCTGAAGCTTTCTTT. Residues: CASSQVVGYRGAEAFF. Combining the CDR3 with reference TRBV14 and TRBJ1-1 gives the whole variable domain EAGVTQFPSHSVIEKGQTVTLRCDPISGHDNLYWYRRVMGKEIKFLLHFVKESKQDESGMPNNRFLAERTGGTYSTLKVQPAELEDSGVYFCASSQVVGYRGAEAFFGQGTRLTVV.

J is TRBJ1-1 and V is TRBV29-1; D ambiguous. The CDR3 has 13 residues. The ends were cut back, 6 bases at V and 1 base at J, with 12 bases in the middle. CDR1 and CDR2 from the germline V gene are SQVTM and ANQGSEA. The CDR3 here is CSVAPTSNTEAFF. The DNA for the CDR3 is TGCAGCGTCGCCCCGACATCGAACACTGAAGCTTTCTTT.

This clonotype was seen only a few times. The CDR3 protein is CASSIRDRSSPLHF. CDR3 sequence (DNA): TGTGCCAGCAGTATCCGGGACAGATCATCACCCCTCCACTTT. The chain recombines TRBV6-5 with TRBJ1-6, with TRBD1 identical over 7 bases. The CDR3 sequence is 14 residues long. V was pared by 5 bases and J by 10 bases, with 8 bases of the junction left unmatched. CDR1 MNHEY and CDR2 SVGAGI come from the germline V gene.

This sequence joins TRBV4-2 and TRBJ2-3, with D possibly being TRBD1 or TRBD2 (6 bases each). The germline CDR1 and CDR2 sequences are LGHNA and YNFKEQ. The CDR3 has 16 residues. Trimming shortened V by 1 base and J by 3 bases, and 14 bases separated the two germline ends. In nucleotides, the CDR3 is TGTGCCAGCAGCCAAGGCGAGGGGGGCACGACAGATACGCAGTATTTT. Its translation is CASSQGEGGTTDTQYF.

This clonotype was counted many times. In nucleotides, the CDR3 is TGTGCCAGCAGTTACGAGGGGGCTAGGGGCTACGAGCAGTACTTC. This sequence encodes CASSYEGARGYEQYF. The V and J genes are TRBV6-5 and TRBJ2-7; the match to TRBD1 covers 7 bases. CDR1 is MNHEY and CDR2 is SVGAGI in the germline V gene. The junction had 7 bases not matched to a gene; V was cut back by 2 bases and J by 3 bases. The length of the CDR3 is 15 residues.

In its sample, this clonotype was seen a few times. The junction shows a germline mismatch at one end, possibly a read error. The V gene is TRBV20-1, the J gene TRBJ2-3, with D perhaps TRBD1 (6 bases). There are 13 residues in the CDR3. The germline gives CDR1 DFQATT, CDR2 SNEGSKA (reference sequence). This chain's CDR3 is CSASLSLQGPWDF. The CDR3 DNA is TGCAGTGCTAGCCTCTCTCTTCAGGGGCCCTGGGATTTT.

This clonotype was counted many times. V is TRBV7-3 and J is TRBJ2-1; the match to TRBD1 covers 9 bases. The CDR3 sequence is 16 residues long. Germline CDR1 is SGHTA and CDR2 is FQGTGA. Germline trimming cut 3 bases from V and 7 bases from J; bases unmatched to any gene: 10. CDR3 sequence: CASSFTSGQGLNEQFF. The CDR3 nucleotides read TGTGCCAGCAGCTTCACATCTGGACAGGGGTTGAATGAGCAGTTCTTC.

This clonotype has at least ten counts. The DNA of the CDR3 is TGTGCCAGCAGCGCAACGGGGGTGGACACCGGGGAGCTGTTTTTT. Its protein is CASSATGVDTGELFF. The rearrangement links TRBV2 to TRBJ2-2; tentative D call: TRBD2 (6 bases). V was cut by 6 bases and J by 3 bases, with 14 bases left in between. Germline CDR1 and CDR2: SNHLY and FYNNEI. This CDR3 region has 15 residues.

The CDR3 sequence: CASTAYSTGGKETQYF. The DNA for the CDR3 is TGTGCCAGTACCGCCTACAGTACCGGGGGCAAGGAGACCCAGTACTTC. The genes are TRBV19 and TRBJ2-5; the D call may be TRBD1 or TRBD2 (6 bases each). This CDR3 is 16 amino acids long. CDR1 LNHDA and CDR2 SQIVND come from the germline V gene (reference sequence). V was cut by 7 bases and J by 5 bases, with 23 bases left in between. The entire variable domain, with the rest obtained from reference TRBV19 and TRBJ2-5, is as follows: DGGITQSPKYLFRKEGQNVTLSCEQNLNHDAMYWYRQDPGQGLRLIYYSQIVNDFQKGDIAEGYSVSREKKESFPLTVTSAQKNPTAFYLCASTAYSTGGKETQYFGPGTRLLVL.